This is a list of T cell receptor beta chains from one sample in a study of response to subunit inactivated influenza vaccine. TCRdb called the RT-PCR reads again in MiXCR, with one record for every CDR3 protein. Among 650,000 to 800,000 distinct CDR3 sequences, 18% were seen once, and the ten largest hold approximately 11%. The sequencing used PBMCs from blood, collected more than 4 days after vaccination. These receptors were obtained from a man aged 45 to 65 who received an inactivated influenza vaccine. CDR3s include the opening cysteine and the closing phenylalanine or tryptophan. Fields, in order: V gene, D gene, J gene, clone size, CDR3 protein, CDR3 DNA. The D gene is left open where the match is weak. Part of the rows lack a size; the others show once, few, many or a class for expanded clones.

v_gene: TRBV11-2; d_gene: -; j_gene: TRBJ2-3; abundance: -; CDR3aa: CASSLVAKSTDTQYF; CDR3nt: TGTGCCAGCAGCTTAGTCGCGAAAAGCACAGATACGCAGTATTTT
v_gene: TRBV6-5; d_gene: -; j_gene: TRBJ2-7; abundance: -; CDR3aa: CATRGVDEQYF; CDR3nt: TGTGCCACCCGAGGCGTAGACGAGCAGTACTTC
v_gene: TRBV7-9; d_gene: TRBD1; j_gene: TRBJ1-1; abundance: -; CDR3aa: CASTRDRYTEAFF; CDR3nt: TGTGCCAGCACTCGGGACAGGTACACTGAAGCTTTCTTT
v_gene: TRBV7-6; d_gene: -; j_gene: TRBJ1-1; abundance: -; CDR3aa: CASSGRTGSNLNTEAFF; CDR3nt: TGTGCCAGCAGCGGGCGGACGGGGAGTAACCTGAACACTGAAGCTTTCTTT
v_gene: TRBV29-1; d_gene: -; j_gene: TRBJ1-1; abundance: few; CDR3aa: CSGGDNTEAFF; CDR3nt: TGCAGCGGAGGAGATAACACTGAAGCTTTCTTT
v_gene: TRBV6-1; d_gene: -; j_gene: TRBJ1-2; abundance: -; CDR3aa: CASSSLPTQEGYTF; CDR3nt: TGTGCCAGCAGCTCCCTGCCCACCCAGGAGGGCTACACCTTC
v_gene: TRBV6-1; d_gene: TRBD1; j_gene: TRBJ2-6; abundance: -; CDR3aa: CASSEGTGRAGANVLTF; CDR3nt: TGTGCCAGCAGTGAGGGGACAGGGAGGGCTGGGGCCAACGTCCTGACTTTC
v_gene: TRBV11-2; d_gene: TRBD2; j_gene: TRBJ2-5; abundance: -; CDR3aa: CASSLNSGGPPERVETQYF; CDR3nt: TGTGCCAGCAGCTTAAATAGCGGGGGCCCCCCGGAGAGGGTAGAGACCCAGTACTTC
v_gene: TRBV6-1; d_gene: TRBD2; j_gene: TRBJ2-3; abundance: few; CDR3aa: CASSIGLAGRISTDTQYF; CDR3nt: TGTGCCAGCAGTATTGGACTAGCGGGTAGAATTAGCACAGATACGCAGTATTTT
v_gene: TRBV10-3; d_gene: TRBD2; j_gene: TRBJ2-7; abundance: many; CDR3aa: CAISDPTSGSSYEQYF; CDR3nt: TGTGCCATCAGTGACCCAACTAGCGGGAGCTCCTACGAGCAGTACTTC
v_gene: TRBV12-3/TRBV12-4; d_gene: TRBD1; j_gene: TRBJ1-4; abundance: -; CDR3aa: CASSLGQGARKKLFF; CDR3nt: TGTGCCAGCAGCCTCGGACAGGGGGCTCGAAAAAAACTGTTTTTT